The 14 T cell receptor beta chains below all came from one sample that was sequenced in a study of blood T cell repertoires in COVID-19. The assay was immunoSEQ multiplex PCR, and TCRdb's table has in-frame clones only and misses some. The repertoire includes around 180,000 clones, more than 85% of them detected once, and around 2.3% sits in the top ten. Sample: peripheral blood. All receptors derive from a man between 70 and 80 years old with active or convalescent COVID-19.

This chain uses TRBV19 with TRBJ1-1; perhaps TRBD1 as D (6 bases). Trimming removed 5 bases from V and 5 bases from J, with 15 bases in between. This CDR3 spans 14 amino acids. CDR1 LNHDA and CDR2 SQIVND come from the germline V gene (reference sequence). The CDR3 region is CASSGGRLRTEAFF. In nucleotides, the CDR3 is TGTGCCAGTAGTGGGGGCAGGTTGAGAACTGAAGCTTTCTTT.

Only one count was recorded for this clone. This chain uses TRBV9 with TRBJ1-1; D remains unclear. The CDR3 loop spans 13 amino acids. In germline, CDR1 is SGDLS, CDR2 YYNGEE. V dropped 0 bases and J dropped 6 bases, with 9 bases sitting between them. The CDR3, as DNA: TGTGCCAGCAGCGTAGCCCCCTTTGCTGAAGCTTTCTTT. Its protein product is CASSVAPFAEAFF.

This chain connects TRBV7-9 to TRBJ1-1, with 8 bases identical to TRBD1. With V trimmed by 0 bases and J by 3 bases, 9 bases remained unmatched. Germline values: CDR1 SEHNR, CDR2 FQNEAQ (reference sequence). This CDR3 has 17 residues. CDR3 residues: CASSLALDRDFDTEAFF. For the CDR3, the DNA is TGTGCCAGCAGCTTAGCTTTGGACAGGGATTTCGACACTGAAGCTTTCTTT.

CDR3 nucleotides: TGCGCCAGCAGCTTGGAGGTAGCGGGCTCCTACAATGAGCAGTTCTTC. This codes for CASSLEVAGSYNEQFF. This sequence joins TRBV5-1 and TRBJ2-1; 7 bases line up with TRBD2. J gave up 0 bases and V 0 bases, and 3 bases lay outside the gene matches. CDR3 length: 16 amino acids. Germline V gene sequence: CDR1 SGHRS, CDR2 YFSETQ. The complete variable domain, with remaining parts taken from reference TRBV5-1 and TRBJ2-1, reads KAGVTQTPRYLIKTRGQQVTLSCSPISGHRSVSWYQQTPGQGLQFLFEYFSETQRNKGNFPGRFSGRQFSNSRSEMNVSTLELGDSALYLCASSLEVAGSYNEQFFGPGTRLTVL.

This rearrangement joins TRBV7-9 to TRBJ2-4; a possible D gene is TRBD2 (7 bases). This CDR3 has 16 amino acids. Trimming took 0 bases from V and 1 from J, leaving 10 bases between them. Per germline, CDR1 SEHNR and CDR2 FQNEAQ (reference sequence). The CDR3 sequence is CASSLAGRGAKNIQYF. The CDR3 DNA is TGTGCCAGCAGCTTAGCAGGGAGGGGGGCCAAAAACATTCAGTACTTC.

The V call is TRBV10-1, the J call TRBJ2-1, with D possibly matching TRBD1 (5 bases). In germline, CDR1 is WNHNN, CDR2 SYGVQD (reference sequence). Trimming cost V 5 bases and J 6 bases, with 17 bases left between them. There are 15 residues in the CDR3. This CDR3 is CASSSGFHPPNEQFF. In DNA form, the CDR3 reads TGCGCCAGCAGTTCAGGGTTCCACCCCCCCAATGAGCAGTTCTTC.

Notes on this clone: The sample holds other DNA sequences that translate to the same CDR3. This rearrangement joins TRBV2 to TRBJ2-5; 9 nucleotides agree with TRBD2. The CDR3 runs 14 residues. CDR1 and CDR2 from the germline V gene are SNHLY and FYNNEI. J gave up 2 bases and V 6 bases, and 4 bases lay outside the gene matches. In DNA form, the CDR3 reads TGTGCCAGCAGCGTGACTAGCGGACAAGAGACCCAGTACTTC. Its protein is CASSVTSGQETQYF.

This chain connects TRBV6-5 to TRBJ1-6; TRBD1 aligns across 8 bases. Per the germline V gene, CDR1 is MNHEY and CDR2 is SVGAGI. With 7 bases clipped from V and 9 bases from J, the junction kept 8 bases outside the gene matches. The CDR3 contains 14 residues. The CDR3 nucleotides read TGTGCCAGCATGGGCAGGGGGCTTGGTTCACCCCTCCACTTT. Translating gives CASMGRGLGSPLHF.

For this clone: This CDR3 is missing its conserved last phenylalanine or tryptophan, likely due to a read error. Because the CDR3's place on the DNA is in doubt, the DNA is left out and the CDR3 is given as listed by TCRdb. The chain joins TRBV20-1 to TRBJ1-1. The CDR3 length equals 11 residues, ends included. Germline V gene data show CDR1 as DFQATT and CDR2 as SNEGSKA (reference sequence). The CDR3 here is CSASPPGGEMI.

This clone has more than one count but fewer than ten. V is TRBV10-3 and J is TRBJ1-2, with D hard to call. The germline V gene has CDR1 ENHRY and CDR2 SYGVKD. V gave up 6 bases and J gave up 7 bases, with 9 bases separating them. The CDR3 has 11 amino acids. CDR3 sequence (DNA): TGTGCCATCAGGCATGCGGTTGGCTACACCTTC. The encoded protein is CAIRHAVGYTF.

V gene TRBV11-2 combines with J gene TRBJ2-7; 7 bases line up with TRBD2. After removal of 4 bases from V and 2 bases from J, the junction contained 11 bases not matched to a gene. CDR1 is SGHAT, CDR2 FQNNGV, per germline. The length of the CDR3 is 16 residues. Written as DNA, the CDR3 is TGTGCCAGCAGCTCCCTAATTGCGGGAGAGGCCTACGAGCAGTACTTC. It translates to CASSSLIAGEAYEQYF. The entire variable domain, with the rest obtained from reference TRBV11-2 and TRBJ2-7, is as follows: EAGVAQSPRYKIIEKRQSVAFWCNPISGHATLYWYQQILGQGPKLLIQFQNNGVVDDSQLPKDRFSAERLKGVDSTLKIQPAKLEDSAVYLCASSSLIAGEAYEQYFGPGTRLTVT.

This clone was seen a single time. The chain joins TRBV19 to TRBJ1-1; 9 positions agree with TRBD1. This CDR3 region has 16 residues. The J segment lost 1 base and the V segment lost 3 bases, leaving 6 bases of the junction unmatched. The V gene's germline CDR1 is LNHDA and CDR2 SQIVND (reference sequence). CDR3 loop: CASSIGGTGTNTEAFF. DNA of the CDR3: TGTGCCAGTAGTATTGGGGGGACAGGGACGAACACTGAAGCTTTCTTT.

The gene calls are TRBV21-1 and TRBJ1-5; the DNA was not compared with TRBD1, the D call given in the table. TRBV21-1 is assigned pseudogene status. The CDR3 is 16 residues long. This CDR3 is CASSKVDREGNQPQHF. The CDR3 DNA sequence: TGTGCCAGCAGCAAAGTGGACAGGGAGGGCAATCAGCCCCAGCATTTT.

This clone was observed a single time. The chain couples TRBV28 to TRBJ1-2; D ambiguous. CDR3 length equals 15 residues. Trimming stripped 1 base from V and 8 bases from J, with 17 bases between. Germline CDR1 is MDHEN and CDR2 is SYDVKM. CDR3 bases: TGTGCCAGCAGTTTATCATCCGTCAATTCCCTAGGCTACACCTTC. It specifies CASSLSSVNSLGYTF.